Listed here are 23 T cell receptor beta chains from one sample, sequenced in a study of control samples from healthy donors and cancer patients. Generated by immunoSEQ multiplex PCR, the TCRdb table keeps only in-frame clones and is missing some. The sample gives 2,500 to 3,000 clones, about four fifths of which show up once; 28% is in the top ten. Sequenced sample: formalin-fixed, paraffin-embedded tissue. The receptors stem from a male donor with melanoma.

This chain uses TRBV19 with TRBJ2-3, with TRBD1 identical over 8 bases. V lost 3 bases, J lost 0 bases, and 5 bases stayed unmatched. Looked up from germline, CDR1 is LNHDA and CDR2 is SQIVND (reference sequence). This CDR3 has 16 residues. CDR3 sequence (DNA): TGTGCCAGTAGTATTTTCGGACAGGGTAGCACAGATACGCAGTATTTT. This codes for CASSIFGQGSTDTQYF.

The CDR3, as DNA: TGTGCCAGCAGCTTTGCCAACCCGGGGCCCTATGGCTACACCTTC. Translating it yields CASSFANPGPYGYTF. This chain uses TRBV7-2 with TRBJ1-2; a possible D gene is TRBD1 (5 bases). The V end lost 3 bases, the J end lost 4 bases, and 15 bases lay between the germline ends. Per the germline V gene, CDR1 is SGHTA and CDR2 is FQGNSA. The CDR3 spans 15 residues.

With respect to this clone: A much larger clonotype is one base distant, so this may be a read error. This chain links TRBV30 with TRBJ1-1; D is possibly TRBD1 (6 bases). The CDR3 has 13 residues. V was pared by 4 bases and J by 7 bases, with 16 bases between. Germline V gene sequence: CDR1 GTSNPN, CDR2 SVGIG (reference sequence). The CDR3 reads CAWNKTGILEAFF. CDR3 sequence (DNA): TGTGCCTGGAATAAGACAGGTATACTTGAAGCTTTCTTT.

The CDR3 here is CASSYSGHTEAFF. The CDR3 DNA sequence: TGTGCCAGCAGTTACTCGGGGCACACTGAAGCTTTCTTT. The J gene is TRBJ1-1, the V gene TRBV6-5, with D perhaps TRBD1 (5 bases). This CDR3 has 13 residues. Trimming pared 0 bases from V and 3 bases from J, leaving 5 bases between. Germline loops: CDR1 MNHEY, CDR2 SVGAGI.

This chain uses TRBV4-1 with TRBJ2-3; D not certain. CDR1 is MGHRA and CDR2 is YSYEKL in the germline V gene. Trimming took 2 bases from V and 2 from J, leaving 8 bases between them. The CDR3 is 14 residues long. The CDR3 DNA follows: TGCGCCAGCAGCCAAAAACTGGACACAGATACGCAGTATTTT. This sequence encodes CASSQKLDTDTQYF.

The rearrangement joins TRBV2 to TRBJ2-7; D remains unclear. CDR1 SNHLY and CDR2 FYNNEI come from the germline V gene. The CDR3 has 13 residues. V gave up 2 bases and J gave up 1 base, with 6 bases separating them. CDR3 amino acids: CASSEPFSYEQYF. The CDR3 DNA reads TGTGCCAGCAGTGAACCTTTTTCCTACGAGCAGTACTTC. The variable domain in full, completed from reference TRBV2 and TRBJ2-7, reads EPEVTQTPSHQVTQMGQEVILRCVPISNHLYFYWYRQILGQKVEFLVSFYNNEISEKSEIFDDQFSVERPDGSNFTLKIRSTKLEDSAMYFCASSEPFSYEQYFGPGTRLTVT.

V and J are TRBV4-2 and TRBJ2-3; TRBD2 matches 10 bases. V lost 0 bases to trimming and J lost 2 bases; unmatched junction nucleotides: 2. Germline V lookup: CDR1 LGHNA, CDR2 YNFKEQ. There are 16 residues in the CDR3. The CDR3 loop reads CASSQELAGNTDTQYF. As DNA, the CDR3 is TGTGCCAGCAGCCAAGAACTAGCGGGAAACACAGATACGCAGTATTTT.

This chain joins TRBV3-1 (or the pseudogene TRBV3-2) and TRBJ2-1, with D uncertain. The V gene lost 5 bases and the J gene lost 5 bases, with 13 bases spanning the gap. The CDR3 is made up of 14 amino acids. Germline CDR1 and CDR2: LGHDT and YNNKEL (reference sequence). Here the CDR3 DNA reads TGTGCCAGCAGCAACTGCGATCCCGACAATGAGCAGTTCTTC. It encodes CASSNCDPDNEQFF.

The chain couples TRBV7-6 to TRBJ2-2; D possibly corresponds to TRBD2 (6 bases). The CDR3 contains 13 residues. The V end was cut by 6 bases, the J end by 6 bases, with 11 bases between. Germline V gene sequence: CDR1 SGHVS, CDR2 FNYEAQ. CDR3: CASSPWGAGELFF. The CDR3 bases are TGTGCCAGCAGTCCGTGGGGGGCCGGGGAGCTGTTTTTT.

The chain recombines TRBV18 with TRBJ2-5; no clear D gene. V dropped 1 base and J dropped 1 base, with 10 bases sitting between them. This CDR3 spans 15 amino acids. The germline V gene encodes CDR1 KGHSH and CDR2 LQKENI. CDR3 region: CASSPRSRTQETQYF. The CDR3 DNA reads TGTGCCAGCTCACCACGTTCACGGACCCAAGAGACCCAGTACTTC.

Remarks on this clone: Just one base apart from a much larger clone, this may be a read error. Other DNA sequences in the same sample also yield this CDR3. V and J are TRBV7-9 and TRBJ2-7; 7 nucleotides match TRBD1. V was pared by 1 base and J by 4 bases, with 7 bases of the junction left unmatched. The CDR3 sequence is 15 residues long. Germline V gene data show CDR1 as SEHNR and CDR2 as FQNEAQ (reference sequence). CDR3 region: CASSLGGTESYEQYF. CDR3 sequence (DNA): TGTGCCAGCAGCTTAGGGGGGACAGAGAGTTACGAGCAGTACTTC. The full variable domain, rest sourced from reference TRBV7-9 and TRBJ2-7, is DTGVSQNPRHKITKRGQNVTFRCDPISEHNRLYWYRQTLGQGPEFLTYFQNEAQLEKSRLLSDRFSAERPKGSFSTLEIQRTEQGDSAMYLCASSLGGTESYEQYFGPGTRLTVT.

The J gene is TRBJ2-1, the V gene TRBV28; TRBD2 might be the D (5 bases). The CDR3 spans 11 residues. The germline CDR1 and CDR2 sequences are MDHEN and SYDVKM. The germline V and J ends were trimmed by 8 bases and 8 bases, with 10 bases remaining between them. The CDR3 here is CASRERDEQFF. The CDR3 DNA reads TGTGCCAGCCGGGAAAGGGATGAGCAGTTCTTC.

The V and J genes are TRBV27 and TRBJ2-7; D gene uncertain. V was cut by 2 bases and J by 0 bases, with 8 bases left in between. Germline assignment: CDR1 MNHEY and CDR2 SMNVEV (reference sequence). The CDR3 length is 14 residues. As DNA, the CDR3 is TGTGCCAGCAGTTTACCTAGTGTCTCCTACGAGCAGTACTTC. Translation gives CASSLPSVSYEQYF.

On this clone: The sample carries other DNA sequences with the same CDR3. V is TRBV5-1 and J is TRBJ2-2, with D perhaps being TRBD1 or TRBD2 (5 bases each). Germline assignment: CDR1 SGHRS and CDR2 YFSETQ. The CDR3 is made up of 16 amino acids. The V end was cut by 5 bases, the J end by 0 bases, with 14 bases between. The CDR3: CASSLPGAANTGELFF. Written as DNA, the CDR3 is TGCGCCAGCAGTTTACCCGGGGCGGCGAACACCGGGGAGCTGTTTTTT.

The chain couples TRBV19 to TRBJ1-5, with TRBD1 as a possible D gene (6 bases). The ends were cut back, 6 bases at V and 4 bases at J, with 19 bases in the middle. This CDR3 is 16 amino acids long. In germline, CDR1 is LNHDA, CDR2 SQIVND (reference sequence). The CDR3 region has the DNA TGTGCCAGTAGGCCTCCCACAGGGAAGGGGAATCAGCCCCAGCATTTT. It is translated as CASRPPTGKGNQPQHF.

This clone is large. Other DNA sequences from this sample encode an identical CDR3 as well. The chain links TRBV2 to TRBJ2-1, with TRBD2 as a possible D gene (5 bases). The germline V gene encodes CDR1 SNHLY and CDR2 FYNNEI. The CDR3 spans 15 residues. Trimming stripped 9 bases from V and 0 bases from J, with 15 bases between. CDR3: CASQFSGSSYNEQFF. CDR3 in DNA: TGTGCCAGTCAGTTCTCGGGGAGCTCCTACAATGAGCAGTTCTTC.

Here the CDR3 reads CATSRDRVGYEQYF. CDR3 nucleotide sequence: TGTGCCACCAGCAGAGATCGGGTGGGATACGAGCAGTACTTC. V usage is TRBV15 and J usage is TRBJ2-7, with unresolved D. With 0 bases removed from V and 4 bases from J, the gap between germline ends came to 10 bases. CDR3 length: 14 amino acids. CDR1 LNHNV and CDR2 YYDKDF come from the germline V gene (reference sequence).

The rearrangement uses TRBV6-1 and TRBJ2-7; 10 positions match TRBD1. The V and J ends lost 3 bases and 3 bases, in that order; junction bases with no gene match: 8. This CDR3 is built from 16 residues. CDR1 and CDR2 (germline): MNHNS, SASEGT. The CDR3 sequence is CASSDQRGQGNYEQYF. In nucleotides, the CDR3 is TGTGCCAGCAGTGACCAAAGGGGACAGGGGAACTACGAGCAGTACTTC.

Regarding this clone: Given a much more abundant clone one base away, this may be a read error. This chain uses TRBV11-3 with TRBJ2-1, with D possibly matching TRBD1 (5 bases). The germline V gene has CDR1 SGHNT and CDR2 YENEEA. The CDR3 totals 12 residues. The CDR3 DNA sequence: TGTACCAGCAGCTTGGGGCACAATGAGCAGTTCTTC. Its protein is CTSSLGHNEQFF.

This clone was observed a handful of times. The rearrangement uses TRBV28 and TRBJ2-5; D may be TRBD1 (6 bases). The germline CDR1 and CDR2 sequences are MDHEN and SYDVKM. V lost 6 bases and J lost 5, with 22 bases in between. The CDR3 is 16 amino acids. The CDR3 DNA is TGTGCCAGCAGACGAGGGGGACACCGGGCACGGGAGACCCAGTACTTC. Translating it yields CASRRGGHRARETQYF.

The chain joins TRBV11-2 to TRBJ2-5; D uncertain. Trimming took 0 bases from V and 1 from J, leaving 6 bases between them. The germline V gene encodes CDR1 SGHAT and CDR2 FQNNGV. The CDR3 is 14 residues long. The CDR3 DNA is TGTGCCAGCAGCTTAGATCGTATCCAAGAGACCCAGTACTTC. Protein product: CASSLDRIQETQYF.

This clone is a singleton in its sample. J is TRBJ1-6 and V is TRBV7-2; TRBD1 agrees at 8 bases. This CDR3 is 15 amino acids long. Germline CDR1 SGHTA, CDR2 FQGNSA. V lost 2 bases to trimming and J lost 6 bases; unmatched junction nucleotides: 3. This CDR3 is CASSLRQGANSPLHF. CDR3 coding DNA: TGTGCCAGCAGCTTACGGCAGGGGGCTAATTCACCCCTCCACTTT.

V usage is TRBV11-3 and J usage is TRBJ2-5, with D possibly being TRBD2 (5 bases). V was trimmed by 0 bases and J by 5 bases, leaving 10 bases between them. This CDR3 comprises 14 residues. The germline V gene has CDR1 SGHNT and CDR2 YENEEA. CDR3 residues: CASSLDDGGETQYF. The CDR3 nucleotides read TGTGCCAGCAGCTTAGACGACGGCGGGGAGACCCAGTACTTC.